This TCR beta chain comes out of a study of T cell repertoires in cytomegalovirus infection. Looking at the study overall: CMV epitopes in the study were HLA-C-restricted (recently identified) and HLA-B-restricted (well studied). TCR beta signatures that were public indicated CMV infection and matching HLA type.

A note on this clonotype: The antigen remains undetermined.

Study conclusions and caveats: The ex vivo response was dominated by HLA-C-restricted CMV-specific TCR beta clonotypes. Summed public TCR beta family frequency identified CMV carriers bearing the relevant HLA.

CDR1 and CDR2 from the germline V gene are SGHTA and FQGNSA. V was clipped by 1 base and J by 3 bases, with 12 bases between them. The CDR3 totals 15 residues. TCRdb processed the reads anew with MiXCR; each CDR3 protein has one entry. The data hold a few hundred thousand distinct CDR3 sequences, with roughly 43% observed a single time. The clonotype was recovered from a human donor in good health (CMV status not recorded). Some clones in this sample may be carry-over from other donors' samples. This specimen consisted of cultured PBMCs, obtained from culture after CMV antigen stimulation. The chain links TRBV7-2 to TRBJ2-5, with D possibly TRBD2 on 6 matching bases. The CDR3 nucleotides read TGTGCCAGCAGCTTAGTTGCGGGGTACGAAGAGACCCAGTACTTC. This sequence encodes CASSLVAGYEETQYF.